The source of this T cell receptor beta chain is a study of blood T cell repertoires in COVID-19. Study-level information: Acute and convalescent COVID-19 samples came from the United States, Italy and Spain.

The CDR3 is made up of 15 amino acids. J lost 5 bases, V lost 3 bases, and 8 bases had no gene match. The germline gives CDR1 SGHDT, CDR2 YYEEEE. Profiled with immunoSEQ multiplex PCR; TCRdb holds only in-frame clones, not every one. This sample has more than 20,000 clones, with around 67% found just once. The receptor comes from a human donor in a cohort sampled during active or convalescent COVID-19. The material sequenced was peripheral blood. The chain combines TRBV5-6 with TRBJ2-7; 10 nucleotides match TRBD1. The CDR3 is CASSSLGQGGNEQYF. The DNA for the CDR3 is TGTGCCAGCAGCTCCCTTGGACAGGGGGGAAACGAGCAGTACTTC.